The 3 T cell receptor beta chains below were found in one sample sequenced in a study of CD8 T cells in Susac syndrome. Reverse transcription of roughly 0.5 to 1 ug RNA was performed with random hexamers. TCRdb reanalysed the immunoSEQ multiplex PCR reads using MiXCR and keeps one entry per CDR3 protein. The data contain more than 200,000 distinct CDR3 sequences, about 95% of them seen just once; the ten biggest clones take up approximately 0.15%. Input material: CD4+ T cells from PBMCs. These receptors originate from a human donor with Susac syndrome.

The chain is built from TRBV7-2 and TRBJ1-6; the D is unclear. Germline CDR1 and CDR2: SGHTA and FQGNSA. V lost 7 bases and J lost 7, with 8 bases in between. The CDR3 loop spans 12 amino acids. The CDR3 here is CASTKQNSPLHF. The CDR3, as DNA: TGTGCCAGCACCAAGCAGAATTCACCCCTCCACTTT.

The count of this clonotype is one. This sequence joins TRBV3-1 and TRBJ2-3; 8 bases are shared with TRBD1. The J segment lost 1 base and the V segment lost 4 bases, leaving 7 bases of the junction unmatched. Germline CDR1 is LGHDT and CDR2 is YNNKEL (reference sequence). There are 16 residues in the CDR3. CDR3 loop: CASSPRTGSGTDTQYF. The CDR3 DNA reads TGTGCCAGCAGCCCACGGACAGGGAGCGGCACAGATACGCAGTATTTT.

This rearrangement joins TRBV20-1 to TRBJ2-2; 9 nucleotides align to TRBD1. The length of the CDR3 is 14 residues. V trimming: 4 bases; J trimming: 5 bases; junction bases outside the gene matches: 5. Germline CDR1 reads DFQATT; CDR2 reads SNEGSKA (reference sequence). CDR3 coding DNA: TGCAGTGCTACGATACAGGGGGCAACCGGGGAGCTGTTTTTT. As protein: CSATIQGATGELFF.